One sample yielded the 29 T cell receptor beta chains listed below, sequenced in a study of shared clonotypes between healthy human individuals. This table comes from immunoSEQ multiplex PCR, and its TCRdb copy is limited to in-frame clones, with some not included. The sample includes over a million clones, about 80% of them seen just once. The sample was memory CD4+ T cells from PBMCs. Documented subset: CD45RA-negative fraction. Every receptor here comes from a young man in good health. Some clones in this sample may be carry-over from other donors' samples.

This chain joins TRBV6-1 and TRBJ2-7, with 11 bases identical to TRBD2. The length of the CDR3 is 16 residues. Losses at the gene ends were 3 bases for V and 3 bases for J; bases not matched to a gene: 7. Germline CDR1 is MNHNS and CDR2 is SASEGT. Here the CDR3 reads CASSDLGTSGFYEQYF. In DNA form, the CDR3 reads TGTGCCAGCAGTGATTTAGGGACTAGCGGTTTCTACGAGCAGTACTTC.

On this clone itself: This sample includes further DNA sequences coding for the same CDR3. This chain links TRBV4-3 with TRBJ2-3, with D hard to call. Looked up from germline, CDR1 is LGHNA and CDR2 is YSLEER. The CDR3 length is 14 residues. Trimming left V 0 bases short and J 0 bases short, with 4 bases between. The CDR3 sequence: CASSQDSSTDTQYF. The CDR3 nucleotides read TGCGCCAGCAGCCAAGACTCCAGCACAGATACGCAGTATTTT.

The rearrangement joins TRBV28 to TRBJ1-3; D may be TRBD1 (5 bases). Germline loops: CDR1 MDHEN, CDR2 SYDVKM. V lost 6 bases and J lost 4, with 16 bases in between. This CDR3 comprises 15 residues. CDR3 nucleotide sequence: TGTGCCAGCAGCTACCGGGGCAACTCGGGAAACACCATATATTTT. Translation: CASSYRGNSGNTIYF. Full variable domain (remainder filled in from reference TRBV28 and TRBJ1-3): DVKVTQSSRYLVKRTGEKVFLECVQDMDHENMFWYRQDPGLGLRLIYFSYDVKMKEKGDIPEGYSVSREKKERFSLILESASTNQTSMYLCASSYRGNSGNTIYFGEGSWLTVV.

The chain links TRBV28 to TRBJ2-7; 10 bases are a match to TRBD2. Germline V CDR1 and CDR2: MDHEN, SYDVKM. The CDR3 spans 16 residues. With V trimmed by 2 bases and J by 5 bases, 9 bases remained unmatched. CDR3 loop: CASSLITRLAGDEQYF. The CDR3 region has the DNA TGTGCCAGCAGTTTAATCACCCGGCTAGCGGGAGACGAGCAGTACTTC.

This clone was seen a handful of times. V gene TRBV9 combines with J gene TRBJ2-2, with D maybe TRBD2 (5 bases). In germline, CDR1 is SGDLS, CDR2 YYNGEE. Trimming took off 4 bases at V and 1 base at J, with 11 bases between the two ends. The CDR3 sequence is 15 residues long. The CDR3 DNA reads TGTGCCAGCAGCTCTTTGACTAAGAACACCGGGGAGCTGTTTTTT. Its protein product is CASSSLTKNTGELFF. The whole variable domain, filled in from reference TRBV9 and TRBJ2-2, reads DSGVTQTPKHLITATGQRVTLRCSPRSGDLSVYWYQQSLDQGLQFLIQYYNGEERAKGNILERFSAQQFPDLHSELNLSSLELGDSALYFCASSSLTKNTGELFFGEGSRLTVL.

This clone was seen a single time. This chain joins TRBV6-1 and TRBJ1-3; the D is unclear. The V end lost 2 bases, the J end lost 2 bases, and 10 bases lay between the germline ends. This CDR3 region has 15 residues. Germline V gene data show CDR1 as MNHNS and CDR2 as SASEGT. CDR3 bases: TGTGCCAGCAGTGAATGGGTACAGACTGGAAACACCATATATTTT. The encoded protein is CASSEWVQTGNTIYF.

This chain links TRBV7-9 with TRBJ2-5; D may be TRBD1 (6 bases). CDR1 is SEHNR, CDR2 FQNEAQ, per germline (reference sequence). Trimming stripped 0 bases from V and 4 bases from J, with 12 bases between. The CDR3 sequence is 15 residues long. The CDR3 region is CASSLAMGQRETQYF. The CDR3 DNA follows: TGTGCCAGCAGCTTAGCGATGGGACAACGAGAGACCCAGTACTTC.

The CDR3 loop reads CASSLASTSGPTDTQYF. The CDR3 DNA follows: TGTGCCAGCAGCTTAGCCTCAACTAGCGGCCCCACAGATACGCAGTATTTT. This sequence joins TRBV7-2 and TRBJ2-3; 8 bases align to TRBD2. Germline V CDR1 and CDR2: SGHTA, FQGNSA. This CDR3 spans 17 amino acids. V shed 0 bases, J shed 2 bases, and the junction held 7 bases outside the gene matches.

This clone appeared once. The chain combines TRBV7-9 with TRBJ2-2; 12 nucleotides agree with TRBD2. CDR3 length: 18 amino acids. The junction had 11 bases not matched to a gene; V was cut back by 5 bases and J by 4 bases. Germline CDR1 SEHNR, CDR2 FQNEAQ (reference sequence). Here the CDR3 DNA reads TGTGCCAGCAGCAACGGGGCTAGCGGGAGGGTAGGCACCGGGGAGCTGTTTTTT. This encodes CASSNGASGRVGTGELFF.

The J gene is TRBJ2-7, the V gene TRBV5-4; 7 bases are a match to TRBD1. With V trimmed by 5 bases and J by 2 bases, 4 bases remained unmatched. The CDR3 spans 13 residues. Germline values: CDR1 SGHNT, CDR2 YYREEE (reference sequence). The CDR3 DNA is TGTGCCAGCAGAGCCGGGACAGCCTACGAGCAGTACTTC. Its protein is CASRAGTAYEQYF.

The rearrangement links TRBV15 to TRBJ1-5, with D possibly matching TRBD1 (6 bases). Between the trimmed V and J ends, which lost 8 bases and 7 bases, there was a span of 18 bases. Per germline, CDR1 LNHNV and CDR2 YYDKDF (reference sequence). The CDR3 runs 14 residues. The CDR3, as DNA: TGTGCCACCGAGACGGGGGGGGCAGGACAGCCCCAGCATTTT. Its translation is CATETGGAGQPQHF.

The chain links TRBV28 to TRBJ1-1, with 7 bases lining up with TRBD1. V dropped 10 bases and J dropped 6; count of bases not matched to a gene: 20. The V gene's germline CDR1 is MDHEN and CDR2 SYDVKM. The CDR3 is 16 amino acids. This CDR3 is CATQLTPPTGSPEAFF. The CDR3 DNA reads TGTGCCACCCAACTAACCCCTCCGACAGGGAGCCCTGAAGCTTTCTTT.

The chain recombines TRBV7-9 with TRBJ2-7, with 16 positions matching TRBD2. CDR1 and CDR2 (germline): SEHNR, FQNEAQ (reference sequence). V shed 4 bases, J shed 1 base, and the junction held 7 bases outside the gene matches. This CDR3 spans 18 amino acids. The CDR3 loop is CASSSGTSGRARSYEQYF. The CDR3 DNA sequence: TGTGCCAGCAGCTCCGGGACTAGCGGGAGGGCCAGGTCCTACGAGCAGTACTTC.

This clone was recorded once. CDR3 sequence (DNA): TGTGCCAGCAGTGGAGGGACAGGTGTCCTAACCGGGGAGCTGTTTTTT. Translation: CASSGGTGVLTGELFF. The chain links TRBV28 to TRBJ2-2, with TRBD1 matching over 8 bases. V lost 5 bases and J lost 5; bases outside the gene matches: 10. This CDR3 has 16 amino acids. The germline V gene has CDR1 MDHEN and CDR2 SYDVKM.

The chain employs TRBV2 and TRBJ1-6, with TRBD1 as a possible D gene (6 bases). Trimming shortened V by 1 base and J by 5 bases, and 9 bases separated the two germline ends. The CDR3 sequence is 15 residues long. The germline V gene encodes CDR1 SNHLY and CDR2 FYNNEI. This chain's CDR3 is CASSEDWTDNSPLHF. In nucleotides, the CDR3 is TGTGCCAGCAGTGAAGACTGGACAGATAATTCACCCCTCCACTTT.

This sequence joins TRBV7-2 and TRBJ2-7; 9 bases line up with TRBD2. Germline CDR1 is SGHTA and CDR2 is FQGNSA. The J segment lost 2 bases and the V segment lost 2 bases, leaving 4 bases of the junction unmatched. CDR3 size: 15 residues. CDR3 residues: CASSLRREGPYEQYF. The CDR3 DNA reads TGTGCCAGCAGCTTAAGGCGGGAGGGACCCTACGAGCAGTACTTC. Together with reference TRBV7-2 and TRBJ2-7, the CDR3 gives the full variable domain: GAGVSQSPSNKVTEKGKDVELRCDPISGHTALYWYRQSLGQGLEFLIYFQGNSAPDKSGLPSDRFSAERTGGSVSTLTIQRTQQEDSAVYLCASSLRREGPYEQYFGPGTRLTVT.

The V call is TRBV27, the J call TRBJ1-5, with D perhaps TRBD1 (6 bases). The CDR3 length is 15 residues. Germline V lookup: CDR1 MNHEY, CDR2 SMNVEV (reference sequence). V was clipped by 3 bases and J by 1 base, with 10 bases between them. CDR3 sequence: CASSLNQGSNQPQHF. CDR3 coding DNA: TGTGCCAGCAGTTTGAATCAGGGGAGCAATCAGCCCCAGCATTTT.

The chain couples TRBV28 to TRBJ1-3; no firm D call. Trimming took off 3 bases at V and 0 bases at J, with 9 bases between the two ends. Germline CDR1 is MDHEN and CDR2 is SYDVKM. This CDR3 comprises 15 residues. This CDR3 is CASSLVGGSGNTIYF. In nucleotides, the CDR3 is TGTGCCAGCAGTTTGGTCGGAGGCTCTGGAAACACCATATATTTT.

This clone was seen more than once but under ten times. The CDR3 bases are TGTGCCAGCAGCCTGGGACAATTAGGAAACACCATATATTTT. Encoded protein: CASSLGQLGNTIYF. V gene TRBV5-4 combines with J gene TRBJ1-3; D is possibly TRBD1 (6 bases). The germline V gene has CDR1 SGHNT and CDR2 YYREEE (reference sequence). Trimming left V 4 bases short and J 4 bases short, with 12 bases between. This CDR3 has 14 amino acids.

The chain links TRBV7-2 to TRBJ2-1; 9 bases agree with TRBD2. The ends lost 3 bases at V and 3 bases at J; junction bases unmatched: 3. The germline V gene has CDR1 SGHTA and CDR2 FQGNSA. The CDR3 sequence is 15 residues long. The CDR3: CASSFSGSGYNEQFF. Written as DNA, the CDR3 is TGTGCCAGCAGCTTTAGCGGGAGTGGCTACAATGAGCAGTTCTTC.

This chain links TRBV28 with TRBJ2-4; D gene uncertain. Germline V gene lookup returns CDR1 MDHEN and CDR2 SYDVKM. V was pared by 3 bases and J by 7 bases, with 13 bases between. The CDR3 is 14 amino acids. The CDR3 loop reads CASSLVGMENIQYF. The CDR3 DNA is TGTGCCAGCAGTTTGGTAGGGATGGAGAACATTCAGTACTTC. The whole variable domain, remainder taken from reference TRBV28 and TRBJ2-4, is DVKVTQSSRYLVKRTGEKVFLECVQDMDHENMFWYRQDPGLGLRLIYFSYDVKMKEKGDIPEGYSVSREKKERFSLILESASTNQTSMYLCASSLVGMENIQYFGAGTRLSVL.

This chain links TRBV28 with TRBJ2-5, with D perhaps assigned TRBD1 or TRBD2 (5 bases each). The V and J ends lost 6 bases and 7 bases respectively, with 12 bases between them. The CDR3 has 12 amino acids. Germline V gives CDR1 MDHEN, CDR2 SYDVKM. DNA of the CDR3: TGTGCCAGCAGGGGTAGAGGGGTGACCCAGTACTTC. Encoded protein: CASRGRGVTQYF.

The V and J genes are TRBV6-5 and TRBJ1-2, with 7 bases matching TRBD1. CDR3 length equals 15 residues. Trimming at V came to 0 bases and at J to 4 bases, leaving 5 bases not matched to a gene. Germline CDR1 MNHEY, CDR2 SVGAGI. CDR3 region: CASSYSRDSTYGYTF. The DNA of the CDR3 is TGTGCCAGCAGTTACTCCCGGGACAGCACCTATGGCTACACCTTC.

This chain joins TRBV30 and TRBJ2-5; D is ambiguous. Judging by the DNA end, TRBJ2-7 fits better; the J call may be wrong. This CDR3 spans 11 amino acids. Germline V gene data show CDR1 as GTSNPN and CDR2 as SVGIG (reference sequence). The CDR3 coding sequence is TGTGCCTGGGACGGTGACTACGAGCAGTACTTC. It is translated as CAWDGDYEQYF.

The gene calls are TRBV9 and TRBJ1-3; D is unresolved. CDR1 SGDLS and CDR2 YYNGEE come from the germline V gene. CDR3 size: 12 residues. The V gene lost 3 bases and the J gene lost 4 bases, with 5 bases spanning the gap. CDR3 sequence (DNA): TGTGCCAGCAGCGCTCAAGGAAACACCATATATTTT. It codes for CASSAQGNTIYF.

The rearrangement links TRBV6-1 to TRBJ2-6, with a tentative D call TRBD2 (5 bases). Per germline, CDR1 MNHNS and CDR2 SASEGT. CDR3 length equals 14 residues. V was pared by 6 bases and J by 3 bases, with 9 bases between. Written as DNA, the CDR3 is TGTGCCAGCAGCGAAAGCGGTGGGGCCAACGTCCTGACTTTC. This gives the protein CASSESGGANVLTF.

The chain combines TRBV2 with TRBJ1-5; 7 bases match TRBD1. In germline, CDR1 is SNHLY, CDR2 FYNNEI. The CDR3 is 15 amino acids. Trimming took 7 bases from V and 0 from J; bases not matched to a gene: 6. As DNA, the CDR3 is TGTGCCAGCAACGACAGGGCCCTTAGCAATCAGCCCCAGCATTTT. Its protein product is CASNDRALSNQPQHF.

V gene TRBV7-7 combines with J gene TRBJ2-2; either TRBD1 or TRBD2 may fit D (5 bases each). V was shortened by 3 bases and J by 6 bases, with 20 bases between the two germline ends. From germline, CDR1 is SSHAT and CDR2 FNYEAQ (reference sequence). This CDR3 is built from 17 residues. CDR3 region: CASSFLGVRASPGELFF. The DNA for the CDR3 is TGTGCCAGCAGCTTCTTAGGGGTGCGGGCCTCCCCCGGGGAGCTGTTTTTT.

The V gene is TRBV7-9, the J gene TRBJ1-1; D is unresolved. Germline CDR1 and CDR2: SEHNR and FQNEAQ (reference sequence). The CDR3 spans 11 residues. With 1 base removed from V and 8 bases from J, the gap between germline ends came to 5 bases. CDR3 nucleotide sequence: TGTGCCAGCAGCTTAGTTTTAGAAGCTTTCTTT. Amino acids: CASSLVLEAFF.